The following is a TCR beta chain sequence with its context. This record belongs to a study of CD8 T cells in Susac syndrome. V shed 4 bases and J 2 bases; nucleotides not matched to a gene: 3. The CDR3 runs to 14 residues. The germline gives CDR1 LGHDT, CDR2 YNNKEL (reference sequence). RNA was extracted with the RNeasy kit, and a quantity of roughly 0.45 to 1 ug was reverse transcribed using random hexamers. TCRdb used MiXCR to reprocess the immunoSEQ multiplex PCR reads, holding one entry per CDR3 protein. The sample yields approximately 200,000 distinct CDR3 sequences, approximately 95% seen once. The authors sequenced TCR beta from blood CD8+ and CD4+ T cells. The TEMRA cells underwent FACS enrichment, while the CD8+ and CD4+ T cells underwent negative isolation.

The sequenced material came from CD4+ T cells from PBMCs. This sequence was found in a human donor with multiple sclerosis. The chain combines TRBV3-1 with TRBJ2-7; TRBD1 matches at 9 bases. CDR3 residues: CASSRDRETYEQYF. In nucleotides, the CDR3 is TGTGCCAGCAGCCGGGACAGGGAGACCTACGAGCAGTACTTC.